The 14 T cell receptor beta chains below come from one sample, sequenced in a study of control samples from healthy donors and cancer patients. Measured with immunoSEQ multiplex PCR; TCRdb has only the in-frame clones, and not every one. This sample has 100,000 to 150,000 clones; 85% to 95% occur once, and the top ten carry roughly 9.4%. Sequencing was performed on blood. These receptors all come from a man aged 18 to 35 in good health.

The CDR3 loop reads CATSGGAGETQYF. The CDR3 nucleotides are TGTGCCACCAGCGGGGGGGCCGGTGAGACCCAGTACTTC. This rearrangement joins TRBV15 to TRBJ2-5; D might be TRBD2 (7 bases). CDR3 length equals 13 residues. V shed 5 bases and J shed 5 bases, with 12 bases lying between them. Per germline, CDR1 LNHNV and CDR2 YYDKDF (reference sequence).

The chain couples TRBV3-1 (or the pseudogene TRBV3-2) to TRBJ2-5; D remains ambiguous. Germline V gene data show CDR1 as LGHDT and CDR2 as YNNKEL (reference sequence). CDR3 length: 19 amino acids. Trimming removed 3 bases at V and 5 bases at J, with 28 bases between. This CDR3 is CASSHRSTGRQGREETQYF. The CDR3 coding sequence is TGTGCCAGCAGCCATCGGAGCACGGGCCGGCAAGGAAGAGAGGAGACCCAGTACTTC.

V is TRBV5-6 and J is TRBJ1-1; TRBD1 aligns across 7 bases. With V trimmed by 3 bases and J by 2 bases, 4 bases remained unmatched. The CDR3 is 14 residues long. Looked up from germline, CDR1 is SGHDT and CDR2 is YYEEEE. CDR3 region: CASSWSGGNTEAFF. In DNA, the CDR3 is TGTGCCAGCAGCTGGTCAGGGGGTAACACTGAAGCTTTCTTT.

The CDR3 nucleotides are TGTGCCAGCAGTTCCGGGACGTTCTATGGCTACACCTTC. Translating it yields CASSSGTFYGYTF. This sequence joins TRBV6-6 and TRBJ1-2; a possible D gene is TRBD1 (5 bases). The CDR3 covers 13 residues. Per the germline V gene, CDR1 is MNHNY and CDR2 is SVGAGI (reference sequence). Trimming left V 4 bases short and J 4 bases short, with 10 bases between.

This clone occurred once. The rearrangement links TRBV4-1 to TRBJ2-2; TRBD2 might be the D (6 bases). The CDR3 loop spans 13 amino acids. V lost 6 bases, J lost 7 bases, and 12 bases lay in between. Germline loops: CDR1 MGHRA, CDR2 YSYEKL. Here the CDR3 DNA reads TGCGCCAGCAGTCCCCGCGGGGACGGGGAGCTGTTTTTT. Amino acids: CASSPRGDGELFF.

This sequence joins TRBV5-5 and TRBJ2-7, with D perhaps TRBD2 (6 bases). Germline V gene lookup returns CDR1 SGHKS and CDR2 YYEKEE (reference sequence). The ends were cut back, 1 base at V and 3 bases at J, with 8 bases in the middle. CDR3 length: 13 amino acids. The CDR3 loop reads CASSLRGNYEQYF. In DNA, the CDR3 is TGTGCCAGCAGCTTGCGGGGGAACTACGAGCAGTACTTC.

The CDR3 loop is CASSYGDAYYGYTF. Here the CDR3 DNA reads TGTGCCAGCAGTTACGGGGACGCTTACTATGGCTACACCTTC. The V gene is TRBV6-5, the J gene TRBJ1-2; perhaps TRBD1 as D (5 bases). The length of the CDR3 is 14 residues. Trimming left V 2 bases short and J 3 bases short, with 10 bases between. The germline V gene has CDR1 MNHEY and CDR2 SVGAGI.

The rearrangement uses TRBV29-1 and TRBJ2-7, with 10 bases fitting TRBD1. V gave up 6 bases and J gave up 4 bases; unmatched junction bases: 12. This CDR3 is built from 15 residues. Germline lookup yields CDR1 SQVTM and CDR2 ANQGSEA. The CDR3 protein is CSVRKSGTGAYEQYF. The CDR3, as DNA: TGCAGCGTCCGAAAGTCCGGGACAGGGGCATACGAGCAGTACTTC.

The CDR3 protein is CASSQEAGGLTDTQYF. The DNA for the CDR3 is TGCGCCAGCAGCCAAGAGGCGGGGGGGCTGACAGATACGCAGTATTTT. The V and J genes are TRBV4-1 and TRBJ2-3, with 9 bases matching TRBD2. V lost 0 bases and J lost 3; bases outside the gene matches: 4. The CDR3 has 16 amino acids. The germline V gene has CDR1 MGHRA and CDR2 YSYEKL.

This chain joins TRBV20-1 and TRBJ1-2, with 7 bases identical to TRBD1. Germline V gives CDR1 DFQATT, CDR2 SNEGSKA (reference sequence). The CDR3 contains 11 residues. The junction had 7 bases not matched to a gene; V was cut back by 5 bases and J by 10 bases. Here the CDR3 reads CSAWTGSDYTF. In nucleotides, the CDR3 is TGCAGTGCTTGGACAGGATCGGACTACACCTTC.

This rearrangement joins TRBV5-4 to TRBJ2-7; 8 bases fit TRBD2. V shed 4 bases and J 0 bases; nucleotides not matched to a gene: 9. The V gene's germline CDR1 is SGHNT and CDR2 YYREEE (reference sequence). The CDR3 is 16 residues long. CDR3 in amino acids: CASSLDTGGSSYEQYF. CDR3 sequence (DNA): TGTGCCAGCAGCCTGGACACGGGGGGGAGCTCCTACGAGCAGTACTTC.

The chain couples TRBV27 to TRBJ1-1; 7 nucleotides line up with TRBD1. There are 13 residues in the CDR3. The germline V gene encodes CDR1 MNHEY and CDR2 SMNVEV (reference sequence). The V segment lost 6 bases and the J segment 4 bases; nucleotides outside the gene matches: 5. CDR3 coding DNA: TGTGCCAGCAGACAGGGGTCAGCCACTGAAGCTTTCTTT. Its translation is CASRQGSATEAFF.

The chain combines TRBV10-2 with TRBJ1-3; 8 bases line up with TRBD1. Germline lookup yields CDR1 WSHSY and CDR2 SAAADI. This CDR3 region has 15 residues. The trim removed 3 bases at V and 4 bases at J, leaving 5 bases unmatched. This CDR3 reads CASSDPGGSGNTIYF. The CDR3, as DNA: TGCGCCAGCAGTGATCCAGGGGGCTCCGGAAACACCATATATTTT.

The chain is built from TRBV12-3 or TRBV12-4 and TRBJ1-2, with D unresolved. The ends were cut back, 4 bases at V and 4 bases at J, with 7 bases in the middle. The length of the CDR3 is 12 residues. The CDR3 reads CASSSEIYGYTF. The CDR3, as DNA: TGTGCCAGCAGTTCAGAGATCTATGGCTACACCTTC.